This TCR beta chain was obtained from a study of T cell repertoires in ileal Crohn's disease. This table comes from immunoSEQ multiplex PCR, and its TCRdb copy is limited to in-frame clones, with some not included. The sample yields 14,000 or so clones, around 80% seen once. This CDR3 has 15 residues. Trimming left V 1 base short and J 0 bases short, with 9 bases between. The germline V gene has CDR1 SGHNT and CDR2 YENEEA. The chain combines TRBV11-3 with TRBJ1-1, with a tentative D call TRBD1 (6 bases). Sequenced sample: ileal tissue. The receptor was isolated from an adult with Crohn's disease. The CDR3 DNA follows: TGTGCCAGCAGCTTAGGAGGGGGAGTGAACACTGAAGCTTTCTTT. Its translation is CASSLGGGVNTEAFF.